One and the same sample provided the 18 T cell receptor beta chains below, sequenced in a study of blood T cell repertoires in COVID-19. Data came from immunoSEQ multiplex PCR; TCRdb stores just in-frame clones and leaves some out. Among about 220,000 clones listed, around four fifths were seen once. The sample was peripheral blood. These receptors came from a woman aged 50 to 65 with acute or convalescent COVID-19.

CDR3 in amino acids: CAGLSSRAYGYTF. CDR3 nucleotides: TGTGCTGGCCTAAGCTCCAGGGCCTATGGCTACACCTTC. The chain couples TRBV30 to TRBJ1-2; possibly TRBD1 for D (5 bases). The CDR3 extends over 13 amino acids. The germline V gene has CDR1 GTSNPN and CDR2 SVGIG (reference sequence).

The chain combines TRBV28 with TRBJ1-2, with unresolved D. This CDR3 spans 13 amino acids. Germline-derived CDR1 and CDR2 are MDHEN and SYDVKM. Trimming shortened V by 7 bases and J by 0 bases, and 9 bases separated the two germline ends. The CDR3 nucleotides are TGTGCCAGCACCTTGACTTCTAACTATGGCTACACCTTC. Translated: CASTLTSNYGYTF.

This chain uses TRBV5-5 with TRBJ2-5; 7 bases line up with TRBD1. This CDR3 is built from 16 residues. V gave up 3 bases and J gave up 1 base; unmatched junction bases: 9. Per the germline V gene, CDR1 is SGHKS and CDR2 is YYEKEE (reference sequence). CDR3 bases: TGTGCCAGCAGCTCTACCGGGACAGCATTCCAAGAGACCCAGTACTTC. It encodes CASSSTGTAFQETQYF. Using reference TRBV5-5 and TRBJ2-5 for the parts outside the CDR3, the full variable domain is DAGVTQSPTHLIKTRGQQVTLRCSPISGHKSVSWYQQVLGQGPQFIFQYYEKEERGRGNFPDRFSARQFPNYSSELNVNALLLGDSALYLCASSSTGTAFQETQYFGPGTRLLVL.

The chain combines TRBV25-1 with TRBJ1-6, with 7 bases that match TRBD1. Germline trimming cut 4 bases from V and 16 bases from J; bases unmatched to any gene: 10. The germline gives CDR1 MGHDK, CDR2 SYGVNS. The CDR3 is made up of 13 amino acids. The CDR3 loop is CASSAPAGTVLHF. The CDR3 bases are TGTGCCAGCAGTGCCCCCGCTGGGACAGTTCTCCACTTT.

This chain links TRBV11-2 with TRBJ2-7; the match to TRBD2 covers 15 bases. With 5 bases clipped from V and 7 bases from J, the junction kept 3 bases outside the gene matches. Per the germline V gene, CDR1 is SGHAT and CDR2 is FQNNGV. This CDR3 contains 14 residues. Here the CDR3 reads CASSPGTSGREQYF. DNA of the CDR3: TGTGCCAGCAGCCCCGGGACTAGCGGGAGGGAGCAGTACTTC.

The chain has TRBV19 and TRBJ1-4; 9 bases line up with TRBD1. Germline V CDR1 and CDR2: LNHDA, SQIVND (reference sequence). CDR3 length equals 13 residues. With V trimmed by 10 bases and J by 8 bases, 8 bases remained unmatched. This CDR3 is CATAGQGWEKLFF. The CDR3 nucleotides read TGTGCCACCGCGGGACAGGGTTGGGAAAAACTGTTTTTT.

The rearrangement joins TRBV19 to TRBJ2-1, with 7 bases identical to TRBD2. This CDR3 spans 16 amino acids. The V gene's germline CDR1 is LNHDA and CDR2 SQIVND (reference sequence). After removal of 10 bases from V and 7 bases from J, the junction contained 19 bases not matched to a gene. CDR3 DNA: TGTGCCACCCAAACCCACTACGCGGGAGTGGCGAATGAGCAGTTCTTC. Protein: CATQTHYAGVANEQFF.

This clone was seen only once. The rearrangement uses TRBV30 and TRBJ2-7, with 8 bases aligning to TRBD1. The CDR3 covers 13 residues. The trim removed 0 bases at V and 9 bases at J, leaving 7 bases unmatched. Germline CDR1 GTSNPN, CDR2 SVGIG (reference sequence). The chain's CDR3 is CAWSVGGQGRQYF. The CDR3, as DNA: TGTGCCTGGAGTGTAGGTGGACAGGGAAGGCAGTACTTC.

The chain recombines TRBV6-5 with TRBJ1-1; 9 bases agree with TRBD1. The CDR3 totals 14 residues. Germline V gene lookup returns CDR1 MNHEY and CDR2 SVGAGI. V trimming: 6 bases; J trimming: 2 bases; junction bases outside the gene matches: 4. CDR3 nucleotides: TGTGCCAGCAGCCGACAGGGGGTAAACACTGAAGCTTTCTTT. It is translated as CASSRQGVNTEAFF.

CDR3 region: CASSSPSGYNEQFF. The CDR3 coding sequence is TGTGCCAGCAGCTCCCCCTCAGGCTACAATGAGCAGTTCTTC. The chain joins TRBV7-9 to TRBJ2-1; D not certain. Germline CDR1 and CDR2: SEHNR and FQNEAQ (reference sequence). Trimming left V 4 bases short and J 3 bases short, with 10 bases between. The CDR3 totals 14 residues.

The chain's CDR3 is CASSLGDYKETQYF. The CDR3 DNA reads as TGCGCCAGCAGCTTGGGGGACTACAAAGAGACCCAGTACTTC. The rearrangement uses TRBV5-1 and TRBJ2-5, with 7 bases fitting TRBD2. The junction had 2 bases not matched to a gene; V was cut back by 0 bases and J by 3 bases. The germline CDR1 and CDR2 sequences are SGHRS and YFSETQ. The CDR3 is 14 residues long.

The DNA for the CDR3 is TGTGCCAGCAGACCCAGACAGGGGGTAATGGGCTCGTGGACTGAAGCTTTCTTT. Its translation is CASRPRQGVMGSWTEAFF. The V and J genes are TRBV28 and TRBJ1-1; 9 bases align to TRBD1. Germline V gene sequence: CDR1 MDHEN, CDR2 SYDVKM. V was clipped by 6 bases and J by 5 bases; unmatched bases: 19. The CDR3 is 18 residues long.

The rearrangement uses TRBV21-1 and TRBJ2-5; the D call of TRBD2 is as the table states it, not checked on the DNA. TRBV21-1 corresponds to a pseudogene. The CDR3 totals 17 residues. The chain's CDR3 is CASSKGVQGGERETQYF. CDR3 sequence (DNA): TGTGCCAGCAGCAAAGGGGTCCAGGGAGGAGAGCGGGAGACCCAGTACTTC.

The chain links TRBV19 to TRBJ1-5; possibly TRBD1 for D (6 bases). Trimming took 4 bases from V and 2 from J, leaving 15 bases between them. Germline V gene lookup returns CDR1 LNHDA and CDR2 SQIVND (reference sequence). The CDR3 has 16 residues. CDR3 loop: CASSSGGHWGNQPQHF. The CDR3 coding sequence is TGTGCCAGTAGTAGTGGGGGCCACTGGGGCAATCAGCCCCAGCATTTT.

The chain has TRBV2 and TRBJ2-5; TRBD1 matches 8 bases. CDR1 SNHLY and CDR2 FYNNEI come from the germline V gene. With V trimmed by 3 bases and J by 2 bases, 2 bases remained unmatched. This CDR3 contains 14 residues. CDR3 region: CASSDRTGQETQYF. CDR3 coding DNA: TGTGCCAGCAGTGACCGGACAGGGCAAGAGACCCAGTACTTC.

This sequence joins TRBV6-2 or TRBV6-3 and TRBJ1-1; D gene ambiguous. Germline CDR1 reads MNHEY; CDR2 reads SVGEGT. The CDR3 is 13 amino acids. The V gene lost 4 bases and the J gene lost 0 bases, with 6 bases spanning the gap. This CDR3 reads CASSWRVNTEAFF. In DNA, the CDR3 is TGTGCCAGCAGTTGGCGGGTGAACACTGAAGCTTTCTTT.

The gene calls are TRBV7-8 and TRBJ1-1, with TRBD1 matching 8 bases. V lost 11 bases, J lost 1 base, and 9 bases stayed unmatched. The germline V gene has CDR1 SGHVS and CDR2 FQNEAQ. This CDR3 has 14 residues. The CDR3 DNA reads TGTGCCTACAGGCAGGGGGCGCGGAACACTGAAGCTTTCTTT. It specifies CAYRQGARNTEAFF.

The chain recombines TRBV2 with TRBJ2-1; a possible D gene is TRBD2 (5 bases). This CDR3 region has 13 residues. CDR1 SNHLY and CDR2 FYNNEI come from the germline V gene. Trimming shortened V by 7 bases and J by 3 bases, and 10 bases separated the two germline ends. The CDR3 loop reads CASMSRGYNEQFF. CDR3 coding DNA: TGTGCCAGCATGAGCCGGGGCTACAATGAGCAGTTCTTC.